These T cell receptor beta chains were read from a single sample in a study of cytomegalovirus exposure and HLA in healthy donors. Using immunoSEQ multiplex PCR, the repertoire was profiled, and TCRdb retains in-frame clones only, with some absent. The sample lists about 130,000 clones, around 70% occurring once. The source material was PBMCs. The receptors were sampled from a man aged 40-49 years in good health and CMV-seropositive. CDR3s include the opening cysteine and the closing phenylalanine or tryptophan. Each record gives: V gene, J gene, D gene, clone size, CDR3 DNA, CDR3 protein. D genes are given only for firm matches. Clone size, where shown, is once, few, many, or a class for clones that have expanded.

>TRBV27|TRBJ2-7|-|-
TGTGCCAGCAGTCCCCAGGTCCACTCCTACGAGCAGTACTTC
CASSPQVHSYEQYF
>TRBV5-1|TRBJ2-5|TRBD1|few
TGCGCCAGCAGCTTGAATCTAAGACAGGGCGAGGAGACCCAGTACTTC
CASSLNLRQGEETQYF
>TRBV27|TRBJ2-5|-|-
TGTGCCAGCAGTTTATCGATGTTGGGGACACAAGAGACCCAGTACTTC
CASSLSMLGTQETQYF
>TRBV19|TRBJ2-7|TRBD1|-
TGTGCCAGTAGTCTCCGGACAGGGGACTCCTACGAGCAGTACTTC
CASSLRTGDSYEQYF
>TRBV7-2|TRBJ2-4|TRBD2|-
TGTGCCAGCAGCTTAGCGCGGGGGGCCGTAGCCAAAAACATTCAGTACTTC
CASSLARGAVAKNIQYF
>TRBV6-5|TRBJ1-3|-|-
TGTGCCAGCAGTTCAGCTGGAAACACCATATATTTT
CASSSAGNTIYF
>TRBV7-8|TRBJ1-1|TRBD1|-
TGTGCCAGCAGTTTGACAGGGAAGGGGAACACTGAAGCTTTCTTT
CASSLTGKGNTEAFF
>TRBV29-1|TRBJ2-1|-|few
TGCAGCGTGAAACTGGGCCCCTCCTCCAACAATGAGCAGTTCTTC
CSVKLGPSSNNEQFF
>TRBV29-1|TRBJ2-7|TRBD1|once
TGCAGCGTTGGCAGGGGGCAGGGGTACGAGCAGTACTTC
CSVGRGQGYEQYF
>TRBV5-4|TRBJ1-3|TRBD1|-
TGTGCCAGCAGTCCGAACAGGGGGAACTCTGGAAACACCATATATTTT
CASSPNRGNSGNTIYF
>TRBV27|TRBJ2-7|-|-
TGTGCCAGCAGTACCGGGATTAAGGGCGAGCAGTACTTC
CASSTGIKGEQYF
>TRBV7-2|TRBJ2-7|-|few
TGTGCCAGCAGCTTAGTCAAGGGGCTCCCCTACGAGCAGTACTTC
CASSLVKGLPYEQYF
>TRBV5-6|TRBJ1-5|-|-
TGTGCCAGCAGCTTTAACAATCAGCCCCAGCATTTT
CASSFNNQPQHF
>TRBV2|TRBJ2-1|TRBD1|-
TGTGCCAGCAGTGTGACAGGGGGGTCGTACAATGAGCAGTTCTTC
CASSVTGGSYNEQFF
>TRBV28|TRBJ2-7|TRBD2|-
TGTGCCAGCAGCTCGGGGGGGCGCCACGAGCAGTACTTC
CASSSGGRHEQYF
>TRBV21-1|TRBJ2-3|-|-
TGTGCCAGCAGCATGAACTCCGACGGACTCACAGATACGCAGTATTTT
CASSMNSDGLTDTQYF
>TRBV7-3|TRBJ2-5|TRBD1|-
TGTGCCAGCAGCTTGGGACAGGGGGGTCAAGAGACCCAGTACTTC
CASSLGQGGQETQYF
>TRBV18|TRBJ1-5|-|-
TGTGCCAGCTCACCACGGGCTGCCGATAGCAATCAGCCCCAGCATTTT
CASSPRAADSNQPQHF
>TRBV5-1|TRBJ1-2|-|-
TGCGCCAGCTCCGCAGGGTTTGCGGGGGCTAACTATGGCTACACCTTC
CASSAGFAGANYGYTF
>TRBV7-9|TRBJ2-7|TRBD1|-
TGTGCCAGCAGCAAGCGGACAGGTCGGTACGAGCAGTACTTC
CASSKRTGRYEQYF
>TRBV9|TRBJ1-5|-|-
TGTGCCAGCAGCGTAGGACCGGGTAATCAGCCCCAGCATTTT
CASSVGPGNQPQHF
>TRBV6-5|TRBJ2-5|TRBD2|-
TGTGCCAGCAGTTTAGCGGGGGGGCGGGAAGAGACCCAGTACTTC
CASSLAGGREETQYF
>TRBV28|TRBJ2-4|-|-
TGTGCCAGCAGTTGGGGCCTGTCCAAAAACATTCAGTACTTC
CASSWGLSKNIQYF
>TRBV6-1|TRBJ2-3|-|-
TGTGCCAGCAGTGAGTGGGGGCGGTACACAGATACGCAGTATTTT
CASSEWGRYTDTQYF
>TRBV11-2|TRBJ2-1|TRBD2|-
TGTGCCAGCAGCTCAGGACTAGCGGGAAGCTCCTACAATGAGCAGTTCTTC
CASSSGLAGSSYNEQFF
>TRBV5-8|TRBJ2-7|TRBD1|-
TGTGCCAGCAGCTTGGAGGCCGGGACAGGTTCTTACGAGCAGTACTTC
CASSLEAGTGSYEQYF
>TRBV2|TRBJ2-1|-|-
TGTGCCAGCCACGGGCGGGGCTATCAGGGGCAGTTCTTC
CASHGRGYQGQFF
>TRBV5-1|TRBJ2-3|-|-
TGCGCCAGCAGCCGGCGGCGGGAACCTAGCACAGATACGCAGTATTTT
CASSRRREPSTDTQYF
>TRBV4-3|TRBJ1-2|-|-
TGCGCCAGCAGCCAAGACAGGGGTCTCGGCTACACCTTC
CASSQDRGLGYTF
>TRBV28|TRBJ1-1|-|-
TGTGCCAGCAGTTTAACCCCCAGTTTGGTGGGGGCGGCGTTACTGAACACTGAAGCTTTCTTT
CASSLTPSLVGAALLNTEAFF
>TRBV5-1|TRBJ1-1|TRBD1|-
TGCGCCAGCAGCTTGGGAGGGGGCGCGGGTATGAACACTGAAGCTTTCTTT
CASSLGGGAGMNTEAFF
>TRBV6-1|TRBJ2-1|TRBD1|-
TGTGCCAGCATACAGTTGGGACAGTACAATGAGCAGTTCTTC
CASIQLGQYNEQFF
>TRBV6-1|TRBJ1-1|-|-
TGTGCCAGCAGTGCGGAGGGCTGGACTGAAGCTTTCTTT
CASSAEGWTEAFF
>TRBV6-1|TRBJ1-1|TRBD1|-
TGTGCCAGCAGTGCTGTAGACAGGGACACTGAAGCTTTCTTT
CASSAVDRDTEAFF
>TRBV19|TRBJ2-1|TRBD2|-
TGTGCCAGTAGACAAGCGGGGGGGCTGGGTGATGAGCAGTTCTTC
CASRQAGGLGDEQFF
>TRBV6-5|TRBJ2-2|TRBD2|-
TGTGCCAGCAGAGGAGCGGGGGAGGTCGGGGAGCTGTTTTTT
CASRGAGEVGELFF
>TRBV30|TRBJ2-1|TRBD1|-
TGTGCCTGGAAGGACAGGGTCGTTTCGTTCTTC
CAWKDRVVSFF
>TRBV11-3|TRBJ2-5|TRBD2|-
TGTGCCAGCAGCCGACTAGCGGCATCTGAGACCCAGTACTTC
CASSRLAASETQYF
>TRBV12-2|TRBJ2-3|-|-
TGTGCAAGTCGCCCCCGGGTAGCGGGCACAGATACGCAGTATTTT
CASRPRVAGTDTQYF
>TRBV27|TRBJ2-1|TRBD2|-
TGTGCCAGCAGGAGACCGGGACTAGCGGGGGGGCCGAACAATGAGCAGTTCTTC
CASRRPGLAGGPNNEQFF
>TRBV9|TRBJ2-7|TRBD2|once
TGTGCCAGCAGCGCGGGGGGGACGGTTCGCGAGCAGTACTTC
CASSAGGTVREQYF
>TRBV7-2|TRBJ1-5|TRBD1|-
TGTGCCAGCAGCCCTTCCCGAGACAGGGCCTATAGCAATCAGCCCCAGCATTTT
CASSPSRDRAYSNQPQHF
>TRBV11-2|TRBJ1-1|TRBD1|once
TGTGCCAGCAGCCCCCCGGGACAGAAGAACACTGAAGCTTTCTTT
CASSPPGQKNTEAFF
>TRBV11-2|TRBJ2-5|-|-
TGTGCCAGCAGCTGGGGACTTCAAGAGACCCAGTACTTC
CASSWGLQETQYF
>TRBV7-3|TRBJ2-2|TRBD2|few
TGTGCCAGCAGCGGAGGACTAGCGGGAGTCACCGGGGAGCTGTTTTTT
CASSGGLAGVTGELFF
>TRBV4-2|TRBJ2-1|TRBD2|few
TGTGCCAGCAGCCAAGGTAGCGGGGGATCCTACAATGAGCAGTTCTTC
CASSQGSGGSYNEQFF
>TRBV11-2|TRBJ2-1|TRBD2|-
TGTGCCAGCAGCCCGGGAGGGGTCCTAAATGAGCAGTTCTTC
CASSPGGVLNEQFF
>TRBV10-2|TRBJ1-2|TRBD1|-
TGCGCCAGCAGGGGACAGGGGAACTATGGCTACACCTTC
CASRGQGNYGYTF
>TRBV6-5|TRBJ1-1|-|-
TGTGCCAGCAGTTTGCGTCGCGGGAGGGAACCTGAAGCTTTCTTT
CASSLRRGREPEAFF
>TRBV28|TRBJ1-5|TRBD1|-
TGTGCCAGCAGCCGCCCGGGACAGGGCGTGAATCAGCCCCAGCATTTT
CASSRPGQGVNQPQHF